Shown below are 24 T cell receptor beta chains from a single sample sequenced in a study of blood T cells in healthy people across ages. A second roughly 7 to 12 cycle PCR used barcoded and J-beta primers. TCRdb re-called the 5' RACE reads with MiXCR, one entry per CDR3 protein. The sample consists of about 970,000 distinct CDR3 sequences, 51% of them appearing once. The sequenced material came from blood. Receptors were obtained from a woman in her sixties or seventies in good health.

This clonotype was seen a handful of times. This chain connects TRBV4-3 to TRBJ2-7; unclear D gene. Germline V lookup: CDR1 LGHNA, CDR2 YSLEER. The CDR3 runs to 13 residues. Deletions cut 3 bases from V and 3 bases from J, with 9 bases between. This CDR3 is CASSHQPSYEQYF. The CDR3 DNA sequence: TGCGCCAGCAGCCACCAGCCGAGCTACGAGCAGTACTTC.

This chain connects TRBV7-2 to TRBJ2-7; 8 bases map to TRBD2. Germline V gives CDR1 SGHTA, CDR2 FQGNSA. This CDR3 spans 15 amino acids. Trimming removed 1 base from V and 1 base from J; junction bases left unmatched: 3. The CDR3 DNA sequence: TGTGCCAGCAGCTTAGGGGGACTAGTTTCCTACGAGCAGTACTTC. Protein: CASSLGGLVSYEQYF.

As DNA, the CDR3 is TGCAGTGCTAGAGGGCGGGTACTACCTCGAGGGGTTTACAATGAGCAGTTCTTC. This encodes CSARGRVLPRGVYNEQFF. V usage is TRBV20-1 and J usage is TRBJ2-1, with D perhaps given as TRBD1 or TRBD2 (5 bases each). The CDR3 extends over 18 amino acids. Trimming stripped 1 base from V and 4 bases from J, with 23 bases between. In germline, CDR1 is DFQATT, CDR2 SNEGSKA (reference sequence).

This clonotype was counted a few times. The chain employs TRBV29-1 and TRBJ2-7, with D maybe TRBD1 (6 bases). Trimming shortened V by 3 bases and J by 5 bases, and 14 bases separated the two germline ends. Germline values: CDR1 SQVTM, CDR2 ANQGSEA. CDR3 size: 13 residues. This CDR3 reads CSVEGAGLNEQYF. CDR3 nucleotides: TGCAGCGTTGAGGGGGCGGGTTTGAACGAGCAGTACTTC.

A single count supports this clonotype. A read error may be the cause here, since a much bigger clone is one base away. The genes are TRBV29-1 and TRBJ2-3, with 9 bases lining up with TRBD1. The CDR3 sequence is 13 residues long. Germline CDR1 SQVTM, CDR2 ANQGSEA. V shed 5 bases and J 2 bases; nucleotides not matched to a gene: 2. The CDR3 reads CSVTGGFTDTQYF. The CDR3 DNA sequence: TGCAGCGTTACAGGGGGCTTCACAGATACGCAGTATTTT.

The chain is built from TRBV20-1 and TRBJ2-5, with 7 bases aligning to TRBD2. The ends lost 6 bases at V and 11 bases at J; junction bases unmatched: 9. This CDR3 spans 11 amino acids. Germline V lookup: CDR1 DFQATT, CDR2 SNEGSKA (reference sequence). CDR3 sequence: CSAAGLQEQYF. Written as DNA, the CDR3 is TGCAGTGCCGCGGGACTACAAGAGCAGTACTTC.

The chain couples TRBV29-1 to TRBJ1-1; no definite D call. Per germline, CDR1 SQVTM and CDR2 ANQGSEA. The CDR3 spans 15 residues. Deletions cut 7 bases from V and 0 bases from J, with 18 bases between. The CDR3, as DNA: TGCAGCGGAAGGGCCACCACTCCTTTGAACACTGAAGCTTTCTTT. It is translated as CSGRATTPLNTEAFF. The full variable domain, its missing parts supplied by reference TRBV29-1 and TRBJ1-1, is SAVISQKPSRDICQRGTSLTIQCQVDSQVTMMFWYRQQPGQSLTLIATANQGSEATYESGFVIDKFPISRPNLTFSTLTVSNMSPEDSSIYLCSGRATTPLNTEAFFGQGTRLTVV.

This clonotype was recorded a few times. The V and J genes are TRBV20-1 and TRBJ1-2, with D possibly matching TRBD1 (5 bases). Between the trimmed V and J ends, which lost 2 bases and 5 bases, there was a span of 12 bases. Germline CDR1 and CDR2: DFQATT and SNEGSKA (reference sequence). This CDR3 has 13 amino acids. CDR3 protein: CSARTGTQYGYTF. DNA of the CDR3: TGCAGTGCTAGAACCGGGACGCAGTATGGCTACACCTTC.

The chain links TRBV21-1 to TRBJ2-5. Gene TRBJ2-7 matches the end of the DNA better, so the J call may be wrong. TRBV21-1 is a recognized pseudogene. This CDR3 is 12 amino acids long. For the CDR3, the DNA is TGTGCCAGCAGCAAAGTCGGAGACGAGCAGTACTTC. Its protein is CASSKVGDEQYF.

On this clonotype: Compared with germline, one end of the junction differs, possibly owing to a read error. The chain uses TRBV4-2 and TRBJ2-3; TRBD1 matches 7 bases. Germline V CDR1 and CDR2: LGHNA, YNFKEQ. This CDR3 is 14 amino acids long. The CDR3 region is CASRRTGGTDMQYF. In DNA, the CDR3 is TGTGCCAGCAGAAGGACAGGTGGCACAGATATGCAGTATTTT.

The gene calls are TRBV29-1 and TRBJ2-1; D tentatively reads TRBD1 or TRBD2 (5 bases each). Trimming pared 6 bases from V and 0 bases from J, leaving 12 bases between. This CDR3 has 14 residues. Germline-derived CDR1 and CDR2 are SQVTM and ANQGSEA. The CDR3: CSVRWGSSYNEQFF. DNA for the CDR3: TGCAGCGTGCGGTGGGGGAGCTCCTACAATGAGCAGTTCTTC.

The gene calls are TRBV6-2 or TRBV6-3 and TRBJ2-6; 9 nucleotides agree with TRBD1. CDR1 is MNHEY and CDR2 is SVGEGT in the germline V gene. Losses at the gene ends were 6 bases for V and 2 bases for J; bases not matched to a gene: 11. The CDR3 spans 18 residues. The CDR3 loop is CASSYAGQGTAGANVLTF. CDR3 DNA sequence: TGTGCCAGCAGCTACGCCGGACAGGGGACAGCTGGGGCCAACGTCCTGACTTTC.

The rearrangement uses TRBV28 and TRBJ2-5; the D gene could be TRBD1 or TRBD2 (6 bases each). The germline V gene has CDR1 MDHEN and CDR2 SYDVKM. Trimming shortened V by 2 bases and J by 3 bases, and 16 bases separated the two germline ends. The CDR3 extends over 16 amino acids. CDR3 amino acids: CASSLRGTTPKETQYF. The CDR3, as DNA: TGTGCCAGCAGTTTACGGGGGACAACGCCGAAAGAGACCCAGTACTTC.

This chain joins TRBV21-1 and TRBJ2-1; the D call of TRBD2 is as the table states it, not checked on the DNA. TRBV21-1 constitutes a pseudogene. The CDR3 contains 15 residues. CDR3 in DNA: TGTGCCAGCGTTAGGACTAGCAAGAGGTACAATGAGCAGTTCTTC. Protein: CASVRTSKRYNEQFF.

The V gene is TRBV6-5, the J gene TRBJ2-7; no definite D call. The germline CDR1 and CDR2 sequences are MNHEY and SVGAGI. The CDR3 runs 14 residues. V was clipped by 0 bases and J by 2 bases, with 8 bases between them. Here the CDR3 reads CASSYSIPAYEQYF. The CDR3 DNA reads as TGTGCCAGCAGTTACTCGATTCCTGCCTACGAGCAGTACTTC.

The chain joins TRBV29-1 to TRBJ2-7; 7 nucleotides align to TRBD1. Germline V gene lookup returns CDR1 SQVTM and CDR2 ANQGSEA. V trimming: 7 bases; J trimming: 3 bases; junction bases outside the gene matches: 9. The CDR3 extends over 13 amino acids. The CDR3 region has the DNA TGCAGCGGTGAGGACAGACAGGGCTACGAGCAGTACTTC. This codes for CSGEDRQGYEQYF.

The genes are TRBV18 and TRBJ2-4; 9 bases are shared with TRBD1. Unmatched junction bases numbered 4, after V lost 3 bases and J lost 4 bases. This CDR3 comprises 15 residues. Germline CDR1 and CDR2: KGHSH and LQKENI. The CDR3 nucleotides are TGTGCCAGCTCACCGGGAGACAGGGGGAAAAACATTCAGTACTTC. As protein: CASSPGDRGKNIQYF.

Here the CDR3 DNA reads TGTGCCAGCAGTACCCAAGAGACCCAGTTCTTC. Translating it yields CASSTQETQFF. The J gene is TRBJ2-1, the V gene TRBV12-3 or TRBV12-4, with unresolved D. Between the trimmed V and J ends, which lost 5 bases and 13 bases, there was a span of 12 bases. The length of the CDR3 is 11 residues.

This clonotype was counted a few times. The chain is built from TRBV6-2 or TRBV6-3 and TRBJ2-5; D is undetermined. The germline gives CDR1 MNHEY, CDR2 SVGEGT. CDR3 length: 15 amino acids. Trimming took 1 base from V and 5 from J, leaving 14 bases between them. DNA of the CDR3: TGTGCCAGCAGTTACTACGTGACCGAGAGGGAGACCCAGTACTTC. This translates into CASSYYVTERETQYF.

The V call is TRBV29-1, the J call TRBJ2-1, with TRBD1 matching 7 bases. Trimming took 3 bases from V and 6 from J; bases not matched to a gene: 5. In germline, CDR1 is SQVTM, CDR2 ANQGSEA. This CDR3 is built from 13 residues. CDR3 sequence: CSVDPQGSNEQFF. DNA for the CDR3: TGCAGCGTTGACCCACAGGGGTCCAATGAGCAGTTCTTC.

This clonotype occurred a few times. This sequence joins TRBV7-2 and TRBJ2-3; D is unclear. V was pared by 5 bases and J by 6 bases, with 15 bases between. The V gene's germline CDR1 is SGHTA and CDR2 FQGNSA. This CDR3 is 14 amino acids long. CDR3 in DNA: TGTGCCAGCAGCCCGGATTGGGGATCGGATACGCAGTATTTT. It yields the protein CASSPDWGSDTQYF.

The rearrangement joins TRBV10-3 to TRBJ2-5; TRBD1 is a possible D gene (6 bases). The tail of the sequence fits TRBJ2-1 better, so the J call may be wrong. Looked up from germline, CDR1 is ENHRY and CDR2 is SYGVKD. The CDR3 loop spans 13 amino acids. Written as DNA, the CDR3 is TGTGCCAGCTCCCGGGACAAGGGTAATGAGCAGTTCTTC. This gives the protein CASSRDKGNEQFF.

The chain links TRBV6-1 to TRBJ2-3; TRBD1 is a possible D gene (5 bases). CDR1 is MNHNS, CDR2 SASEGT, per germline. V was cut by 5 bases and J by 2 bases, with 17 bases left in between. The CDR3 contains 16 residues. CDR3 nucleotide sequence: TGTGCCAGCAGTCCGGCGGCAGGGTCTACCACAGATACGCAGTATTTT. The encoded protein is CASSPAAGSTTDTQYF.

The J gene is TRBJ2-5, the V gene TRBV28; D unresolved. The CDR3 runs to 12 residues. V lost 7 bases and J 1 base, leaving 7 bases between the germline ends. The V gene's germline CDR1 is MDHEN and CDR2 SYDVKM. The CDR3 region is CASTPGQETQYF. The CDR3 DNA is TGTGCCAGCACCCCCGGCCAAGAGACCCAGTACTTC.